These T cell receptor beta chains were read from a single sample in a study of spatial heterogeneity in lung cancer. TCRdb ran MiXCR on the 5' RACE reads and lists one entry per CDR3 protein. Of thousands of distinct CDR3 sequences listed, more than 9% were seen once; the top ten hold 8.8%. Sequencing used lung tumor tissue, obtained at surgery. The source of these receptors is a male donor with early-stage non-small cell lung cancer. Both conserved end residues are trimmed from each CDR3.

j_gene,v_gene,CDR3aa
TRBJ1-4,TRBV29-1,SVQGGPNEKLF
TRBJ2-7,TRBV20-1,SAHPGTASYEQY
TRBJ1-2,TRBV20-1,SARDESSYGYT
TRBJ1-5,TRBV5-5,ASSLRPGGDGNQPQH
TRBJ2-3,TRBV6-5,ASRYPDNSTDTQY
TRBJ1-1,TRBV27,ASSPDRGLLNTEAF
TRBJ2-2,TRBV29-1,SVRLNTGELF
TRBJ2-1,TRBV5-1,ASSLGGTSGPYNEQF
TRBJ2-7,TRBV7-8,ASSLGDSPLRQYEQY
TRBJ1-2,TRBV12-3/TRBV12-4,ASSLGGGDGYT
TRBJ1-2,TRBV7-2,ASSSDPIYGYT
TRBJ2-1,TRBV7-8,ASSVIMLAGGLLNEQF
TRBJ2-2,TRBV5-1,ASSLDSGDTGELF
TRBJ1-6,TRBV7-2,ASSLEPPSSYNSPLH
TRBJ2-7,TRBV29-1,SVQPDSYEQY
TRBJ1-1,TRBV5-1,ASSLSAVSNTEAF